Following are 30 T cell receptor beta chains from one sample sequenced in a study of cytomegalovirus exposure and HLA in healthy donors. The PCR employed 60 Vbeta primers together with 13 Jbeta primers. Generated by immunoSEQ multiplex PCR, the TCRdb table keeps only in-frame clones and is missing some. The repertoire consists of about 200,000 clones, with around 79% occurring once and the leading ten covering around 0.42%. Sequencing used PBMCs. The receptors originated from a male donor in good health and CMV-seropositive.

The V call is TRBV14, the J call TRBJ2-7; D possibly corresponds to TRBD2 (5 bases). There are 14 residues in the CDR3. The V end was cut by 5 bases, the J end by 1 base, with 12 bases between. Germline V CDR1 and CDR2: SGHDN, FVKESK. The CDR3 protein is CASSSQPGSYEQYF. CDR3 nucleotide sequence: TGTGCCAGCAGCTCACAACCGGGGTCCTACGAGCAGTACTTC.

The chain's CDR3 is CASHEGERNQPQHF. Written as DNA, the CDR3 is TGTGCCAGCCACGAGGGGGAGCGTAATCAGCCCCAGCATTTT. The V gene is TRBV5-5, the J gene TRBJ1-5; D possibly corresponds to TRBD1 (6 bases). V was shortened by 7 bases and J by 4 bases, with 15 bases between the two germline ends. This CDR3 is built from 14 residues. Germline CDR1 is SGHKS and CDR2 is YYEKEE (reference sequence).

The genes are TRBV10-3 and TRBJ2-5, with 8 bases lining up with TRBD2. The V segment lost 4 bases and the J segment 4 bases; nucleotides outside the gene matches: 2. This CDR3 region has 13 residues. CDR1 ENHRY and CDR2 SYGVKD come from the germline V gene. The CDR3 spells CAISGAGAETQYF. The DNA of the CDR3 is TGTGCCATCAGTGGAGCGGGGGCAGAGACCCAGTACTTC.

The V and J genes are TRBV28 and TRBJ1-5; tentatively, D is TRBD1 (6 bases). V was shortened by 2 bases and J by 4 bases, with 12 bases between the two germline ends. Germline values: CDR1 MDHEN, CDR2 SYDVKM. The CDR3 is 15 residues long. CDR3 sequence: CASSLGGRQNQPQHF. For the CDR3, the DNA is TGTGCCAGCAGTTTAGGGGGCAGACAGAATCAGCCCCAGCATTTT.

J is TRBJ1-2 and V is TRBV19, with TRBD1 matching over 9 bases. The CDR3 has 16 amino acids. The junction had 13 bases not matched to a gene; V was cut back by 5 bases and J by 6 bases. CDR1 LNHDA and CDR2 SQIVND come from the germline V gene (reference sequence). CDR3 DNA: TGTGCCAGTAGTCCCGAACTCAGTACAGGGGGCAATGGCTACACCTTC. Translation: CASSPELSTGGNGYTF.

The chain recombines TRBV18 with TRBJ2-3; D not resolved. The CDR3 runs 13 residues. The V end lost 4 bases, the J end lost 4 bases, and 9 bases lay between the germline ends. The germline V gene has CDR1 KGHSH and CDR2 LQKENI. CDR3 region: CASSLVGPDTQYF. The CDR3 coding sequence is TGTGCCAGCTCACTTGTGGGCCCAGATACGCAGTATTTT.

V gene TRBV11-2 combines with J gene TRBJ2-6; 9 bases match TRBD1. V was pared by 5 bases and J by 0 bases, with 5 bases of the junction left unmatched. The CDR3 totals 17 residues. CDR1 and CDR2 (germline): SGHAT, FQNNGV. The CDR3 DNA follows: TGTGCCAGCAGCCGACAGGGGGGACTCTCTGGGGCCAACGTCCTGACTTTC. Translated: CASSRQGGLSGANVLTF. Drawing the rest from reference TRBV11-2 and TRBJ2-6, the complete variable domain is EAGVAQSPRYKIIEKRQSVAFWCNPISGHATLYWYQQILGQGPKLLIQFQNNGVVDDSQLPKDRFSAERLKGVDSTLKIQPAKLEDSAVYLCASSRQGGLSGANVLTFGAGSRLTVL.

This clone was detected only a few times. This chain links TRBV10-2 with TRBJ2-4, with TRBD2 matching over 11 bases. Looked up from germline, CDR1 is WSHSY and CDR2 is SAAADI. This CDR3 has 13 residues. V shed 5 bases, J shed 14 bases, and the junction held 8 bases outside the gene matches. The CDR3 DNA reads TGCGCCAGCAGTAAATTGGGACTAGCGGTAAAGTACTTC. Its protein product is CASSKLGLAVKYF.

This clone was seen a handful of times. J is TRBJ1-5 and V is TRBV18; TRBD1 aligns across 7 bases. CDR1 and CDR2 (germline): KGHSH, LQKENI. This CDR3 spans 16 amino acids. The ends lost 4 bases at V and 1 base at J; junction bases unmatched: 7. DNA of the CDR3: TGTGCCAGCTCACTTCTACAGGGGCCAAGCAATCAGCCCCAGCATTTT. Its translation: CASSLLQGPSNQPQHF.

The chain carries TRBV7-9 and TRBJ2-5; 10 bases fit TRBD1. Trimming removed 5 bases from V and 2 bases from J; junction bases left unmatched: 17. CDR1 SEHNR and CDR2 FQNEAQ come from the germline V gene (reference sequence). The CDR3 covers 19 residues. This CDR3 is CASSPRGNDRGRGQETQYF. Written as DNA, the CDR3 is TGTGCCAGCAGCCCTCGTGGGAATGACAGGGGGCGCGGGCAAGAGACCCAGTACTTC.

Here the CDR3 reads CASSDWTGRTGELFF. CDR3 DNA: TGTGCCAGCAGCGATTGGACAGGGAGAACCGGGGAGCTGTTTTTT. The chain recombines TRBV5-8 with TRBJ2-2; 8 bases fit TRBD1. V lost 4 bases to trimming and J lost 5 bases; unmatched junction nucleotides: 7. CDR1 and CDR2 (germline): SGHTS, YDEGEE. The CDR3 loop spans 15 amino acids.

The chain has TRBV29-1 and TRBJ1-5, with 9 bases identical to TRBD1. Unmatched junction bases numbered 3, after V lost 6 bases and J lost 6 bases. The CDR3 runs to 12 residues. Per the germline V gene, CDR1 is SQVTM and CDR2 is ANQGSEA. CDR3 in DNA: TGCAGCGTAGGACAGGGGAGTCAGCCCCAGCATTTT. Translated: CSVGQGSQPQHF.

The V and J genes are TRBV7-9 and TRBJ1-1; tentative D call: TRBD1 (5 bases). Germline CDR1 and CDR2: SEHNR and FQNEAQ (reference sequence). V dropped 0 bases and J dropped 0 bases, with 8 bases sitting between them. The CDR3 has 15 amino acids. CDR3 coding DNA: TGTGCCAGCAGCTTAGCTCAGGGTCTGAACACTGAAGCTTTCTTT. Translation: CASSLAQGLNTEAFF.

The J gene is TRBJ2-7, the V gene TRBV18; TRBD1 agrees at 9 bases. Germline loops: CDR1 KGHSH, CDR2 LQKENI. Trimming cost V 5 bases and J 0 bases; bases outside gene matches: 17. The length of the CDR3 is 19 residues. CDR3 bases: TGTGCCAGCTCATCAACCGGGACAGGGCGTTCAACTAGCTCCTACGAGCAGTACTTC. It translates to CASSSTGTGRSTSSYEQYF.

The chain joins TRBV19 to TRBJ2-1, with 7 bases identical to TRBD2. Germline V gene sequence: CDR1 LNHDA, CDR2 SQIVND (reference sequence). This CDR3 is built from 17 residues. V lost 5 bases to trimming and J lost 7 bases; unmatched junction nucleotides: 17. The CDR3 nucleotides read TGTGCCAGTAGTCCGCGCCCCGGGACTAAAGGCCGGAATGAGCAGTTCTTC. Translating gives CASSPRPGTKGRNEQFF.

Remarks on this clone: Distinct nucleotide sequences in the sample also encode this CDR3. The CDR3 region is CASRLHGQGAADTQYF. The DNA of the CDR3 is TGTGCCAGCAGGCTCCACGGACAGGGGGCAGCAGATACGCAGTATTTT. The V and J genes are TRBV27 and TRBJ2-3; 11 bases map to TRBD1. Germline assignment: CDR1 MNHEY and CDR2 SMNVEV (reference sequence). There are 16 residues in the CDR3. With V trimmed by 6 bases and J by 4 bases, 9 bases remained unmatched.

The chain uses TRBV5-4 and TRBJ1-4; D is ambiguous. This CDR3 comprises 17 residues. Germline CDR1 SGHNT, CDR2 YYREEE (reference sequence). V lost 0 bases and J lost 8, with 20 bases in between. CDR3 DNA sequence: TGTGCCAGCAGCTTGGCGGTAGCGTTAGGCGGCGGGGAAAAACTGTTTTTT. Translating it yields CASSLAVALGGGEKLFF. The complete variable domain, with remaining parts taken from reference TRBV5-4 and TRBJ1-4, reads ETGVTQSPTHLIKTRGQQVTLRCSSQSGHNTVSWYQQALGQGPQFIFQYYREEENGRGNFPPRFSGLQFPNYSSELNVNALELDDSALYLCASSLAVALGGGEKLFFGSGTQLSVL.

In DNA form, the CDR3 reads TGTGCCAGCAGCCCTCTAGCGGGGGGGCCTGCAGATACGCAGTATTTT. As protein: CASSPLAGGPADTQYF. This chain uses TRBV4-2 with TRBJ2-3; 12 bases fit TRBD2. Germline V lookup: CDR1 LGHNA, CDR2 YNFKEQ. Losses at the gene ends were 4 bases for V and 4 bases for J; bases not matched to a gene: 6. The CDR3 runs to 16 residues.

The gene calls are TRBV27 and TRBJ1-5, with D uncertain. The germline gives CDR1 MNHEY, CDR2 SMNVEV (reference sequence). V was cut by 4 bases and J by 6 bases, with 13 bases left in between. This CDR3 has 14 residues. The CDR3 DNA sequence: TGTGCCAGCAGTTCCCGACATGTGGGTCAGCCCCAGCATTTT. It yields the protein CASSSRHVGQPQHF.

The V call is TRBV7-9, the J call TRBJ1-3; D is possibly TRBD1 (5 bases). The V end lost 5 bases, the J end lost 4 bases, and 18 bases lay between the germline ends. This CDR3 has 16 residues. Germline V lookup: CDR1 SEHNR, CDR2 FQNEAQ (reference sequence). As DNA, the CDR3 is TGTGCCAGCAGCCCGGGTTTTAGGGGCTCGGGAAACACCATATATTTT. It translates to CASSPGFRGSGNTIYF.

The V call is TRBV19, the J call TRBJ2-1; 14 nucleotides agree with TRBD2. With 6 bases clipped from V and 7 bases from J, the junction kept 14 bases outside the gene matches. The CDR3 sequence is 18 residues long. Germline loops: CDR1 LNHDA, CDR2 SQIVND (reference sequence). The CDR3 coding sequence is TGTGCCAGTAGACTGACTAGCGGGAGGGCCGCGGGTAGGAATGAGCAGTTCTTC. Protein product: CASRLTSGRAAGRNEQFF. Full variable domain (missing parts from reference TRBV19 and TRBJ2-1): DGGITQSPKYLFRKEGQNVTLSCEQNLNHDAMYWYRQDPGQGLRLIYYSQIVNDFQKGDIAEGYSVSREKKESFPLTVTSAQKNPTAFYLCASRLTSGRAAGRNEQFFGPGTRLTVL.

The CDR3 DNA reads TGTGCCAGTAGTCGCCTAACTGGGACAGGGAATGGCTACACCTTC. This translates into CASSRLTGTGNGYTF. The chain joins TRBV19 to TRBJ1-2; 9 bases map to TRBD1. Germline assignment: CDR1 LNHDA and CDR2 SQIVND (reference sequence). The CDR3 spans 15 residues. V lost 5 bases, J lost 6 bases, and 10 bases stayed unmatched. Based on the CDR3 plus reference TRBV19 and TRBJ1-2, the full variable domain is DGGITQSPKYLFRKEGQNVTLSCEQNLNHDAMYWYRQDPGQGLRLIYYSQIVNDFQKGDIAEGYSVSREKKESFPLTVTSAQKNPTAFYLCASSRLTGTGNGYTFGSGTRLTVV.

CDR3 sequence reads: CASSKTSGQETQYF. CDR3 nucleotide sequence: TGTGCCAGTAGTAAGACTAGCGGGCAAGAGACCCAGTACTTC. This chain links TRBV19 with TRBJ2-5; 10 bases line up with TRBD2. The CDR3 loop spans 14 amino acids. Germline CDR1 reads LNHDA; CDR2 reads SQIVND (reference sequence). The J segment lost 2 bases and the V segment lost 4 bases, leaving 1 base of the junction unmatched.

The gene calls are TRBV7-9 and TRBJ2-5, with TRBD1 matching over 7 bases. The end of the DNA aligns better with TRBJ2-7, so the J call may be wrong. The CDR3 contains 14 residues. CDR1 and CDR2 (germline): SEHNR, FQNEAQ (reference sequence). The CDR3 nucleotides read TGTGCCAGCAGCTTATCGACAGGGCGGAACGAGCAGTACTTC. Translated: CASSLSTGRNEQYF.

The chain joins TRBV18 to TRBJ2-7; 8 nucleotides agree with TRBD1. This CDR3 has 16 residues. Germline V CDR1 and CDR2: KGHSH, LQKENI. The V and J ends lost 6 bases and 5 bases, in that order; junction bases with no gene match: 15. The CDR3: CASSYVVTGGPHEQYF. In DNA form, the CDR3 reads TGTGCCAGCTCCTACGTCGTTACAGGGGGACCTCACGAGCAGTACTTC.

The chain has TRBV7-3 and TRBJ2-2; the match to TRBD2 covers 12 bases. The V gene's germline CDR1 is SGHTA and CDR2 FQGTGA. CDR3 size: 16 residues. Trimming at V came to 5 bases and at J to 9 bases, leaving 10 bases not matched to a gene. This chain's CDR3 is CASSPPGLAGPRELFF. The CDR3 coding sequence is TGTGCCAGCAGCCCCCCGGGACTAGCGGGCCCTAGGGAGCTGTTTTTT.

The chain uses TRBV7-2 and TRBJ2-7; perhaps TRBD2 as D (6 bases). The CDR3 is 14 residues long. The germline CDR1 and CDR2 sequences are SGHTA and FQGNSA. The V gene lost 5 bases and the J gene lost 6 bases, with 17 bases spanning the gap. CDR3 loop: CASSPPGTRSEQYF. The CDR3 nucleotides are TGTGCCAGCAGCCCTCCCGGGACTCGGAGCGAGCAGTACTTC.

This clone was seen only a few times. J is TRBJ2-3 and V is TRBV9, with 15 bases matching TRBD2. There are 15 residues in the CDR3. The ends lost 4 bases at V and 7 bases at J; junction bases unmatched: 4. The germline V gene encodes CDR1 SGDLS and CDR2 YYNGEE. The CDR3 loop reads CASSSGTSGRYTQYF. The CDR3 nucleotides read TGTGCCAGCAGCTCAGGGACTAGCGGGAGGTATACGCAGTATTTT.

The chain combines TRBV2 with TRBJ1-2; TRBD1 matches at 10 bases. This CDR3 region has 14 residues. Germline assignment: CDR1 SNHLY and CDR2 FYNNEI. The J segment lost 3 bases and the V segment lost 5 bases, leaving 3 bases of the junction unmatched. CDR3 amino acids: CASSIDRGHYGYTF. The CDR3 nucleotides are TGTGCCAGCAGTATCGACAGGGGGCACTATGGCTACACCTTC.

V usage is TRBV13 and J usage is TRBJ1-2, with TRBD1 identical over 8 bases. After removal of 1 base from V and 4 bases from J, the junction contained 8 bases not matched to a gene. The CDR3 loop spans 16 amino acids. Germline V gives CDR1 PRHDT, CDR2 FYEKMQ (reference sequence). Here the CDR3 reads CASSLAARTGRYGYTF. CDR3 in DNA: TGTGCCAGCAGCTTAGCTGCTCGGACAGGGCGCTATGGCTACACCTTC.